The 18 T cell receptor beta chains below come from one sample, sequenced in a study of control samples from healthy donors and cancer patients. Here immunoSEQ multiplex PCR was the method, and the copy in TCRdb shows in-frame clones only, minus some. Altogether about 150,000 clones are present, about 94% being singletons, with the ten largest covering 5.5% to 6%. Sequenced: blood. The receptors were gathered from a man between 35 and 55 years old in good health.

V gene TRBV24-1 combines with J gene TRBJ1-2, with D unresolved. V was cut by 1 base and J by 6 bases, with 8 bases left in between. CDR3 length: 13 amino acids. Germline V lookup: CDR1 KGHDR, CDR2 SFDVKD. The CDR3 nucleotides are TGTGCCACCAGTGATTTAACAGCCCATGGCTACACCTTC. Encoded protein: CATSDLTAHGYTF.

The chain joins TRBV5-1 to TRBJ2-7; D not certain. Trimming removed 1 base at V and 3 bases at J, with 8 bases between. The CDR3 runs to 13 residues. CDR1 is SGHRS and CDR2 is YFSETQ in the germline V gene. The CDR3 sequence is CASSLTTDYEQYF. CDR3 sequence (DNA): TGCGCCAGCAGCTTGACCACAGACTACGAGCAGTACTTC.

In its sample, this clone was seen once. The V call is TRBV7-8, the J call TRBJ2-1; D gene unclear. The V end was cut by 5 bases, the J end by 4 bases, with 3 bases between. There are 11 residues in the CDR3. Germline V gene sequence: CDR1 SGHVS, CDR2 FQNEAQ. CDR3 in DNA: TGTGCCAGCAGCATTTACAATGAGCAGTTCTTC. Its translation is CASSIYNEQFF. Looking up the rest from reference TRBV7-8 and TRBJ2-1 gives the full variable domain: GAGVSQSPRYKVAKRGQDVALRCDPISGHVSLFWYQQALGQGPEFLTYFQNEAQLDKSGLPSDRFFAERPEGSVSTLKIQRTQQEDSAVYLCASSIYNEQFFGPGTRLTVL.

This chain uses TRBV28 with TRBJ2-3, with 8 bases that match TRBD1. The CDR3 spans 13 residues. CDR1 and CDR2 from the germline V gene are MDHEN and SYDVKM. V lost 8 bases and J lost 4; bases outside the gene matches: 5. CDR3 coding DNA: TGTGCCAGCGGCAGGGGGCCCCCAGATACGCAGTATTTT. Translation gives CASGRGPPDTQYF.

J is TRBJ2-1 and V is TRBV28; 10 bases are a match to TRBD2. Trimming at V came to 5 bases and at J to 6 bases, leaving 4 bases not matched to a gene. CDR1 MDHEN and CDR2 SYDVKM come from the germline V gene. CDR3 size: 14 residues. The CDR3 loop is CASSPLAGSNEQFF. The CDR3 bases are TGTGCCAGCAGTCCACTAGCGGGGAGCAATGAGCAGTTCTTC.

The J gene is TRBJ1-2, the V gene TRBV5-4; D is uncertain. The V end was cut by 4 bases, the J end by 3 bases, with 16 bases between. The CDR3 is 15 amino acids. The germline V gene has CDR1 SGHNT and CDR2 YYREEE (reference sequence). The chain's CDR3 is CASSHPSGPDYGYTF. The CDR3 bases are TGTGCCAGCAGCCATCCTAGCGGGCCTGACTATGGCTACACCTTC.

This chain uses TRBV5-1 with TRBJ2-6; TRBD1 matches at 11 bases. After removal of 4 bases from V and 4 bases from J, the junction contained 7 bases not matched to a gene. CDR3 length: 17 residues. Germline assignment: CDR1 SGHRS and CDR2 YFSETQ. The CDR3 is CASSIGQGAPGANVLTF. For the CDR3, the DNA is TGCGCCAGCAGCATCGGACAGGGGGCGCCAGGGGCCAACGTCCTGACTTTC.

The chain has TRBV30 and TRBJ2-3; D is perhaps TRBD1 (5 bases). This CDR3 has 18 residues. Germline CDR1 and CDR2: GTSNPN and SVGIG (reference sequence). The germline V and J ends were trimmed by 5 bases and 2 bases, with 26 bases remaining between them. The CDR3 coding sequence is TGTGCCTGGCTAGTCAAACAGGTTCCCGCTAGGGCCACAGATACGCAGTATTTT. Its protein is CAWLVKQVPARATDTQYF. The complete variable domain, with remaining parts taken from reference TRBV30 and TRBJ2-3, reads SQTIHQWPATLVQPVGSPLSLECTVEGTSNPNLYWYRQAAGRGLQLLFYSVGIGQISSEVPQNLSASRPQDRQFILSSKKLLLSDSGFYLCAWLVKQVPARATDTQYFGPGTRLTVL.

The V gene is TRBV28, the J gene TRBJ2-7; D may be TRBD1 or TRBD2 (5 bases each). Trimming took 3 bases from V and 6 from J, leaving 15 bases between them. The CDR3 covers 14 residues. The germline CDR1 and CDR2 sequences are MDHEN and SYDVKM. DNA of the CDR3: TGTGCCAGCAGTTTTTTGACGGGACGCGGCGAGCAGTACTTC. Protein product: CASSFLTGRGEQYF.

The chain carries TRBV19 and TRBJ2-3; 10 positions agree with TRBD2. Germline lookup yields CDR1 LNHDA and CDR2 SQIVND (reference sequence). The CDR3 totals 14 residues. With V trimmed by 7 bases and J by 1 base, 2 bases remained unmatched. The CDR3, as DNA: TGTGCCAGTACTGGGACTAGCGGCACAGATACGCAGTATTTT. This gives the protein CASTGTSGTDTQYF. Variable domain in full (rest from reference TRBV19 and TRBJ2-3): DGGITQSPKYLFRKEGQNVTLSCEQNLNHDAMYWYRQDPGQGLRLIYYSQIVNDFQKGDIAEGYSVSREKKESFPLTVTSAQKNPTAFYLCASTGTSGTDTQYFGPGTRLTVL.

The chain couples TRBV9 to TRBJ1-3; D remains unclear. Per germline, CDR1 SGDLS and CDR2 YYNGEE. This CDR3 has 19 amino acids. The V and J ends lost 0 bases and 2 bases respectively, with 21 bases between them. CDR3 in amino acids: CASSVAPTLFGGPGNTIYF. Here the CDR3 DNA reads TGTGCCAGCAGCGTAGCCCCGACCCTTTTTGGAGGGCCTGGAAACACCATATATTTT.

The chain employs TRBV5-4 and TRBJ2-7; TRBD2 might be the D (5 bases). The CDR3 runs to 14 residues. Trimming stripped 7 bases from V and 2 bases from J, with 16 bases between. Germline V gives CDR1 SGHNT, CDR2 YYREEE (reference sequence). CDR3 in amino acids: CASSSGLAPYEQYF. CDR3 in DNA: TGTGCCAGCTCTTCCGGGCTAGCACCCTACGAGCAGTACTTC.

This sequence joins TRBV18 and TRBJ2-7; tentative D call: TRBD2 (5 bases). Germline-derived CDR1 and CDR2 are KGHSH and LQKENI. The CDR3 is 14 residues long. Trimming stripped 3 bases from V and 7 bases from J, with 16 bases between. CDR3 in amino acids: CASSPVAGTGEQYF. Written as DNA, the CDR3 is TGTGCCAGCTCACCCGTTGCGGGTACGGGGGAGCAGTACTTC.

The CDR3 here is CASSGGGTSTDTQYF. The CDR3 bases are TGTGCCAGCAGTGGCGGCGGGACAAGCACAGATACGCAGTATTTT. V is TRBV25-1 and J is TRBJ2-3, with D perhaps given as TRBD1 or TRBD2 (6 bases each). Trimming removed 4 bases at V and 0 bases at J, with 11 bases between. Germline V CDR1 and CDR2: MGHDK, SYGVNS. This CDR3 has 15 residues.

The V call is TRBV21-1, the J call TRBJ1-4. TRBV21-1 is deemed a pseudogene. This CDR3 is built from 14 residues. The CDR3 DNA reads as TGTGCCAGCAGCCAACGGGGCGGGGGAGAAAAACTGTTTTTT. This codes for CASSQRGGGEKLFF.

The chain uses TRBV19 and TRBJ2-3; D unresolved. V was cut by 3 bases and J by 4 bases, with 17 bases left in between. This CDR3 has 16 amino acids. Germline lookup yields CDR1 LNHDA and CDR2 SQIVND (reference sequence). This CDR3 is CASSMAQETLADTQYF. CDR3 in DNA: TGTGCCAGTAGTATGGCGCAGGAAACCCTCGCAGATACGCAGTATTTT.

CDR3 bases: TGTGCCACCAGTGATTTGACGAGGACCCCAGATACGCAGTATTTT. Its translation: CATSDLTRTPDTQYF. The V and J genes are TRBV24-1 and TRBJ2-3; D call uncertain. Germline V lookup: CDR1 KGHDR, CDR2 SFDVKD. Trimming cost V 0 bases and J 4 bases, with 10 bases left between them. The CDR3 is 15 residues long.

J is TRBJ1-1 and V is TRBV25-1; a possible D gene is TRBD1 (5 bases). V was clipped by 4 bases and J by 8 bases, with 14 bases between them. Looked up from germline, CDR1 is MGHDK and CDR2 is SYGVNS. There are 13 residues in the CDR3. CDR3 sequence reads: CASSVGVPPEAFF. The CDR3, as DNA: TGTGCCAGCAGTGTGGGGGTACCTCCCGAAGCTTTCTTT.